This T cell receptor beta chain comes out of a study of Graves' ophthalmopathy and Graves' hyperthyroidism. Study results and limitations: Appearing in blood as well were most expanded thyroid clonotypes above 0.001 frequency. For separating ophthalmopathy from stable hyperthyroidism, a 13-signature model gave 85% to 90% sensitivity and about 82% specificity.

In germline, CDR1 is ENHRY, CDR2 SYGVKD. V was clipped by 10 bases and J by 4 bases; unmatched bases: 17. The CDR3 is 18 residues long. This clonotype was recorded a few times. The antigen is not known. Using RNA transcripts, the TCR beta CDR3 regions were amplified. An opening RT-PCR round employed HTBI primers and preceded a second-round multiplex PCR. TCRdb processed the multiplex PCR reads anew with MiXCR; each CDR3 protein has one entry. The table shows around 670,000 distinct CDR3 sequences, with 40% occurring only once. The chain joins TRBV10-3 to TRBJ2-6; TRBD1 agrees at 9 bases. Sample: peripheral blood. The clonotype comes from an adult man with Graves' ophthalmopathy. This CDR3 reads CASRRSGQGTSGANVLTF. The CDR3 nucleotides are TGTGCCAGCCGACGATCGGGACAGGGAACTTCGGGGGCCAACGTCCTGACTTTC.